These 2 T cell receptor beta chains were all obtained from the same sample, sequenced in a study of blood T cell repertoires in COVID-19. TCRdb's table, derived via immunoSEQ multiplex PCR, lists solely in-frame clones and lacks some. Among around 150,000 clones listed, roughly 82% were seen once. Sequencing used peripheral blood. The receptors were gathered from a woman between 40 and 55 years old with COVID-19, enrolled during active disease.

This chain links TRBV11-2 with TRBJ1-1; 8 positions agree with TRBD1. Unmatched junction bases numbered 12, after V lost 5 bases and J lost 1 base. This CDR3 region has 17 residues. In germline, CDR1 is SGHAT, CDR2 FQNNGV. Here the CDR3 reads CASSTHRQGPKNTEAFF. DNA for the CDR3: TGTGCCAGCAGCACTCACCGACAGGGGCCGAAGAACACTGAAGCTTTCTTT.

In DNA form, the CDR3 reads TGTGCCAGCAGCACCCGACAGGGAGCCTACGAGCAGTACGTC. It yields the protein CASSTRQGAYEQYV. This chain links TRBV9 with TRBJ2-7; TRBD1 agrees at 7 bases. V shed 4 bases, J shed 2 bases, and the junction held 6 bases outside the gene matches. Germline CDR1 is SGDLS and CDR2 is YYNGEE. CDR3 length: 14 amino acids.